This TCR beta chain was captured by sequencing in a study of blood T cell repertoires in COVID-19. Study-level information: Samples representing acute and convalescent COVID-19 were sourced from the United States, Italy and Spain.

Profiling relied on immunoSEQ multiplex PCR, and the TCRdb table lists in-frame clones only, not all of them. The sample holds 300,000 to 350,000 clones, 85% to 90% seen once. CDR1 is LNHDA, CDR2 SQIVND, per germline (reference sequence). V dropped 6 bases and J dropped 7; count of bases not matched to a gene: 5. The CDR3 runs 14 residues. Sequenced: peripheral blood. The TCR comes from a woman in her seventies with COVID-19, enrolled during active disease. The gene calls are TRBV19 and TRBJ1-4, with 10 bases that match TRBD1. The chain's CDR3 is CASRGQGGSEKLFF. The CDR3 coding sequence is TGTGCCAGTAGAGGACAGGGGGGGAGTGAAAAACTGTTTTTT.